One and the same sample provided the 5 T cell receptor beta chains below, sequenced in a study of blood T cell repertoires in COVID-19. Sequencing was performed with immunoSEQ multiplex PCR; in TCRdb, only in-frame clones are kept and a portion is missing. Of around 250,000 clones in the sample, roughly 90% were seen once. Sequences were obtained from peripheral blood. The source of these receptors is a man aged 30 to 45 who had recovered from COVID-19.

V usage is TRBV7-2 and J usage is TRBJ2-5; D is perhaps TRBD2 (5 bases). Deletions cut 2 bases from V and 5 bases from J, with 12 bases between. The germline V gene has CDR1 SGHTA and CDR2 FQGNSA. CDR3 length equals 14 residues. Written as DNA, the CDR3 is TGTGCCAGCAGCTTAATGGTGACGGGGGAGACCCAGTACTTC. It translates to CASSLMVTGETQYF.

This chain joins TRBV5-8 and TRBJ2-2; 7 positions match TRBD1. Germline lookup yields CDR1 SGHTS and CDR2 YDEGEE. The V and J ends lost 2 bases and 6 bases, in that order; junction bases with no gene match: 4. This CDR3 has 14 residues. This CDR3 is CASSFRQGAGELFF. CDR3 DNA: TGTGCCAGCAGCTTTAGGCAGGGGGCCGGGGAGCTGTTTTTT.

This clone turned up a few times. The rearrangement links TRBV11-3 to TRBJ1-1; D gene ambiguous. The CDR3 runs to 13 residues. The ends were cut back, 2 bases at V and 3 bases at J, with 7 bases in the middle. From germline, CDR1 is SGHNT and CDR2 YENEEA. The CDR3 DNA reads TGTGCCAGCAGCTTACTACTATACACTGAAGCTTTCTTT. Protein product: CASSLLLYTEAFF.

Comment on this clone: The junction and the germline gene differ at one end; a read error may be behind it. The rearrangement links TRBV5-6 to TRBJ1-1; TRBD1 might be the D (6 bases). The CDR3 spans 12 residues. Germline loops: CDR1 SGHDT, CDR2 YYEEEE. CDR3 sequence: CASSSVGHPPNF. For the CDR3, the DNA is TGTGCCAGCAGCTCGGTGGGACACCCGCCGAACTTT. The full variable domain, rest sourced from reference TRBV5-6 and TRBJ1-1, is DAGVTQSPTHLIKTRGQQVTLRCSPKSGHDTVSWYQQALGQGPQFIFQYYEEEERQRGNFPDRFSGHQFPNYSSELNVNALLLGDSALYLCASSSVGHPPNFGQGTRLTVV.

The gene calls are TRBV6-2 or TRBV6-3 and TRBJ1-5; D uncertain. Germline CDR1 is MNHEY and CDR2 is SVGEGT. Trimming removed 4 bases at V and 2 bases at J, with 12 bases between. This CDR3 has 15 amino acids. CDR3 loop: CASSFPGTGNQPQHF. In nucleotides, the CDR3 is TGTGCCAGCAGTTTTCCGGGAACCGGCAATCAGCCCCAGCATTTT.